This is a list of T cell receptor beta chains from one sample in a study of vaccination and CD4 T cells after COVID-19. These TCRs' antigens remain unknown. TCRdb reprocessed the PCR reads with MiXCR, giving one entry per CDR3 protein. Among about 10,000 distinct CDR3 sequences, approximately 35% were seen once, and the ten largest hold 15%. The sample was CD4+ T cells from blood, cultured in vitro. The receptors were sampled from a human donor in good health. The CDR3 runs from the conserved cysteine through the conserved F or W. Each record gives: D gene, J gene, V gene, clone size, CDR3 protein, CDR3 DNA. D genes are given only for firm matches. A row's size may be missing; if present it is once, few, many or a size class.

-,TRBJ2-7,TRBV11-2,-,CASSFRDLSEQYF,TGTGCCAGCAGCTTTCGGGACCTGTCCGAGCAGTACTTC
-,TRBJ2-5,TRBV19,-,CASSILGETQYF,TGTGCCAGTAGTATCCTTGGAGAGACCCAGTACTTC
TRBD2,TRBJ2-7,TRBV20-1,-,CSAPQTSSGEQYF,TGCAGTGCTCCCCAGACTAGCTCGGGCGAGCAGTACTTC
-,TRBJ1-1,TRBV29-1,-,CSVGEGGTEAFF,TGCAGCGTTGGTGAGGGGGGCACTGAAGCTTTCTTT
-,TRBJ1-5,TRBV4-2,once,CASSQDGGGGGNQPQHF,TGTGCCAGCAGCCAAGATGGAGGCGGGGGAGGCAATCAGCCCCAGCATTTT
TRBD1,TRBJ1-5,TRBV19,few,CASRAPGQYQPQHF,TGTGCCAGTAGGGCTCCGGGACAGTATCAGCCCCAGCATTTT
-,TRBJ1-1,TRBV7-9,few,CASSLGPMNTEAFF,TGTGCCAGCAGCTTGGGTCCCATGAACACTGAAGCTTTCTTT
TRBD1,TRBJ1-2,TRBV12-3/TRBV12-4,-,CASSFSTGDGYTF,TGTGCCAGCAGTTTTAGTACAGGGGATGGCTACACCTTC
-,TRBJ2-7,TRBV6-5,few,CASSYSTGEQYF,TGTGCCAGCAGTTACTCTACTGGGGAGCAGTACTTC
-,TRBJ2-2,TRBV2,once,CATSRPGGGGTGELFF,TGTGCCACCTCCCGGCCTGGCGGAGGGGGCACCGGGGAGCTGTTTTTT
-,TRBJ2-5,TRBV20-1,-,CSAVSGETQYF,TGCAGTGCCGTATCGGGGGAGACCCAGTACTTC
-,TRBJ2-2,TRBV6-1,-,CASGFSPTNTGEPFF,TGTGCCAGCGGGTTCAGTCCGACGAACACCGGGGAGCCGTTTTTT
-,TRBJ2-7,TRBV20-1,once,CSASPDYYEQYF,TGCAGTGCTAGCCCAGATTACTACGAGCAGTACTTC
TRBD1,TRBJ1-2,TRBV7-2,-,CASSPGQVNGYTF,TGTGCCAGCAGCCCTGGACAGGTGAATGGCTACACCTTC
-,TRBJ1-6,TRBV7-8,few,CASSLAKLALNSPLHF,TGTGCCAGCAGCTTAGCGAAATTGGCCCTTAATTCACCCCTCCACTTT
TRBD2,TRBJ2-1,TRBV15,once,CATSRTGTTYNEQFF,TGTGCCACCAGCAGAACTGGGACTACTTACAATGAGCAGTTCTTC
TRBD1,TRBJ2-3,TRBV7-2,-,CASSLLRDSPRGDTQYF,TGTGCCAGCAGCTTACTACGGGACAGTCCAAGGGGAGATACGCAGTATTTT
-,TRBJ2-1,TRBV6-5,few,CASSYSTIWQFF,TGTGCCAGCAGTTACTCAACGATCTGGCAGTTCTTC
TRBD2,TRBJ2-3,TRBV11-3,few,CASSSGGTTDTQYF,TGTGCCAGCAGCTCCGGGGGGACCACAGATACGCAGTATTTT
TRBD1,TRBJ1-5,TRBV2,-,CASSPPWTGGINQPQHF,TGTGCCAGCAGTCCCCCCTGGACAGGGGGGATCAATCAGCCCCAGCATTTT
-,TRBJ1-2,TRBV7-3,few,CASSPGATNYGYTF,TGTGCCAGCAGCCCCGGGGCGACTAACTATGGCTACACCTTC
TRBD1,TRBJ2-2,TRBV20-1,-,CSAPDRSNTGELFF,TGCAGTGCCCCGGACAGGTCGAACACCGGGGAGCTGTTTTTT
-,TRBJ2-2,TRBV6-2/TRBV6-3,few,CASTVRTGELFF,TGTGCCAGCACCGTGAGAACCGGGGAGCTGTTTTTT
-,TRBJ2-2,TRBV6-1,-,CASRPDGGSQFF,TGTGCCAGCAGGCCTGATGGGGGGAGTCAGTTTTTT